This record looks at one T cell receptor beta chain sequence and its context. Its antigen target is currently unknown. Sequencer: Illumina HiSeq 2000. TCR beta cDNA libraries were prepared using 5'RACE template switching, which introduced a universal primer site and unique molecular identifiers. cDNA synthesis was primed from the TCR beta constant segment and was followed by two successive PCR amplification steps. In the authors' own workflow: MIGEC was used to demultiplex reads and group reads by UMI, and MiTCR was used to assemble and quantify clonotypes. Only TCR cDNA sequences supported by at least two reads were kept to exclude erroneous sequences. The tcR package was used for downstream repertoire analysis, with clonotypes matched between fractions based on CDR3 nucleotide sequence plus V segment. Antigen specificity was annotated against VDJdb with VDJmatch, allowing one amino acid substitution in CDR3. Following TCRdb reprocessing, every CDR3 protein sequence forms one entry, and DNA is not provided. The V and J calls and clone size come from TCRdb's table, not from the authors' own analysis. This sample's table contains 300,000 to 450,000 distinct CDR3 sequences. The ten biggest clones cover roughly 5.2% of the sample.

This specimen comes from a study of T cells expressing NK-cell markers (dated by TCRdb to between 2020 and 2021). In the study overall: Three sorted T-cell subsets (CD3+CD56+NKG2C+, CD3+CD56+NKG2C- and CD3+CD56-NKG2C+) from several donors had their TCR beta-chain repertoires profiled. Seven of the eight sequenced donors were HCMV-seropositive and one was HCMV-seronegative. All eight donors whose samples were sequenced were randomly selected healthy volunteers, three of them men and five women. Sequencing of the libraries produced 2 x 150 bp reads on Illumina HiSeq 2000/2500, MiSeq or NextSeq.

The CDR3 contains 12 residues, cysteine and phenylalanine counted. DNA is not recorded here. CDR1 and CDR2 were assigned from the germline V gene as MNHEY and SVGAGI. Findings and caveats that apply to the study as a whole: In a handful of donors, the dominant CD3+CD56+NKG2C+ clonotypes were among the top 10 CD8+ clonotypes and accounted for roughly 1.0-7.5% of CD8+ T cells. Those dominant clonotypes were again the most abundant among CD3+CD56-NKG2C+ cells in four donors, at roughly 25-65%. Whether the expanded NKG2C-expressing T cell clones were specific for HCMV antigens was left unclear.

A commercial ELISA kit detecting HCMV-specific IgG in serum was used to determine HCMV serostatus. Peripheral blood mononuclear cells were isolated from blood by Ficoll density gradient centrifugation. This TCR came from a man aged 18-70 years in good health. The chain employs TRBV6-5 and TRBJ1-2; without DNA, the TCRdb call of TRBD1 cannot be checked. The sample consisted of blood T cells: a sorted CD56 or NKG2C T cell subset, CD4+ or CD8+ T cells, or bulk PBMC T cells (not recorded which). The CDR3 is CASRRQNYGYTF.